What follows describes a single T cell receptor beta chain. Its antigen is unknown. The sample originates from a study of T-cell reconstitution after alpha-beta-depleted transplantation in children. Study-level points and caveats: Hyperexpanded clones declined; after one year, newly produced T cells mostly supplied diversity. Reportedly, alpha-beta T cells present about two months post-transplant originated from several hundred expanded clones of graft origin.

With 4 bases clipped from V and 10 bases from J, the junction kept 20 bases outside the gene matches. The CDR3 runs 17 residues. Germline V CDR1 and CDR2: SQVTM, ANQGSEA. Preparation of the TCRbeta library was carried out with unique molecular identifiers. TCRdb re-analysed the PCR reads in MiXCR, keeping a single row per CDR3 protein. The data hold about 980,000 distinct CDR3 sequences, with about 29% observed a single time. The chain joins TRBV29-1 to TRBJ2-1, with 9 bases fitting TRBD2. The sequenced sample was PBMCs, mostly from graft donor cells, obtained 360 days after TCRalphabeta/CD19-depleted stem cell transplant. The TCR was taken from a boy younger than two who had a stem cell transplant for SCID, so the T cells may come from the graft donor. The CDR3 loop is CSVGKKPRGGLVWEQFF. The CDR3 nucleotides read TGCAGCGTTGGAAAGAAACCGCGGGGGGGCTTGGTTTGGGAGCAGTTCTTC.